The clone carrying this TCR beta chain was seen at least ten times. TCRdb processed the 5' RACE reads anew with MiXCR; each CDR3 protein has one entry. This sample has 2,000 to 2,500 distinct CDR3 sequences, with roughly 7% found just once. The time point: sample taken at primary tumor resection. Germline CDR1 is MNHNS and CDR2 is SASEGT. The CDR3 runs to 12 residues. Trimming shortened V by 6 bases and J by 5 bases, and 11 bases separated the two germline ends. This sample is part of a study of spatial heterogeneity in lung cancer. About the study: Raw sequencing reads included, on average, more than eight appearances of each unique TCR and UMI combination.

The rearrangement uses TRBV6-1 and TRBJ2-7, with D perhaps matching TRBD2 (5 bases). The sequences come from normal lung tissue next to the tumor, collected at surgery. The sequence was obtained from a male donor with early-stage non-small cell lung cancer. The CDR3 nucleotides read TGTGCCAGCAGCCCTGACTACAACGAGCAGTACTTC. It translates to CASSPDYNEQYF.